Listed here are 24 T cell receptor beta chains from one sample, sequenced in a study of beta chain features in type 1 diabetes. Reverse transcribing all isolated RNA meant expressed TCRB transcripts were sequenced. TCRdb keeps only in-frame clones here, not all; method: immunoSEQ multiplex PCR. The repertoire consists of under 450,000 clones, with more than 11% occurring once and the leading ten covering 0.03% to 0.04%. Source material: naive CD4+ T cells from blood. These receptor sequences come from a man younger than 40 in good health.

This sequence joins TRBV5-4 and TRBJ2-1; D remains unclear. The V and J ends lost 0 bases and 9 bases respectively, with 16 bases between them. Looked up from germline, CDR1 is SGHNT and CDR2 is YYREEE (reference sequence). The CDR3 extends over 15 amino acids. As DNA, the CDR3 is TGTGCCAGCAGCTTGGCGCCCGGCGGTAAGGGTGAGCAGTTCTTC. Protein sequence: CASSLAPGGKGEQFF.

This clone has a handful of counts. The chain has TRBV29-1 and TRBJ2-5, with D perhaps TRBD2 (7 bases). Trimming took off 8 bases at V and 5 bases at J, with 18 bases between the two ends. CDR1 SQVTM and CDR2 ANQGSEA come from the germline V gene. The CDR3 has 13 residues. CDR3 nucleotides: TGCAGCTATAGCATGGGGGGGCGGGAGACCCAGTACTTC. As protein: CSYSMGGRETQYF.

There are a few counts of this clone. The CDR3 is CASSLQPRGIQETQYF. DNA for the CDR3: TGTGCCAGCAGCTTACAGCCCAGGGGCATCCAAGAGACCCAGTACTTC. The chain has TRBV7-3 and TRBJ2-5, with D maybe TRBD1 (6 bases). Germline assignment: CDR1 SGHTA and CDR2 FQGTGA. Trimming cost V 2 bases and J 1 base, with 14 bases left between them. There are 16 residues in the CDR3.

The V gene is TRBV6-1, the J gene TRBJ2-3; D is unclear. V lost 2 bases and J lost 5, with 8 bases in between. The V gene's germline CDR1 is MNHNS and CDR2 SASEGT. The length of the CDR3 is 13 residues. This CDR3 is CASSERLGDTQYF. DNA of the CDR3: TGTGCCAGCAGTGAACGGTTGGGAGATACGCAGTATTTT.

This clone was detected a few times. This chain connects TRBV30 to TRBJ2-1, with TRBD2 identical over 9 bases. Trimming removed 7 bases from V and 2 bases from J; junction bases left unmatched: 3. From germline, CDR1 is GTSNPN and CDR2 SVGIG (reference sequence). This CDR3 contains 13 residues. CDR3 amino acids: CAFIAGAYNEQFF. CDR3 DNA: TGTGCCTTCATAGCGGGAGCCTACAATGAGCAGTTCTTC.

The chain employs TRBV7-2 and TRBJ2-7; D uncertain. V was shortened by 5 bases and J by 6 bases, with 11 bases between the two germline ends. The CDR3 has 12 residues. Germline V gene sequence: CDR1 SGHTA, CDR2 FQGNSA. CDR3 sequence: CASSRERPEQYF. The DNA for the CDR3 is TGTGCCAGCAGCAGGGAAAGACCCGAGCAGTACTTC.

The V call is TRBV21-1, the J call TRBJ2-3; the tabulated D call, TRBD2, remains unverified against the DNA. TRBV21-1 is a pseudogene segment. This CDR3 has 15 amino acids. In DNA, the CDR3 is TGTGCCAGCAAGGGACTAGCGGGGGACACAGATACGCAGTATTTT. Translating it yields CASKGLAGDTDTQYF.

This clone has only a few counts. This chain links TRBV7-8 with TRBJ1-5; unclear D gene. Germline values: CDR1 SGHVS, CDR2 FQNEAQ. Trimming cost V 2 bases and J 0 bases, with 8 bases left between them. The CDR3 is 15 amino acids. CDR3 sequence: CASSLITSSNQPQHF. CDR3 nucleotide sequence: TGTGCCAGCAGCTTAATTACCTCTAGCAATCAGCCCCAGCATTTT.

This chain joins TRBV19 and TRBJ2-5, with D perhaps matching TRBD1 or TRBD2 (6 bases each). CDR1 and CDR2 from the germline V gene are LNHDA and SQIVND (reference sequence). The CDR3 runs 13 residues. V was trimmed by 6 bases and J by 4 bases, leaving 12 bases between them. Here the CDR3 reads CASRGGARETQYF. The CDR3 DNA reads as TGTGCCAGTAGGGGGGGCGCTAGAGAGACCCAGTACTTC. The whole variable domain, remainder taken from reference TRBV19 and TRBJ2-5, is DGGITQSPKYLFRKEGQNVTLSCEQNLNHDAMYWYRQDPGQGLRLIYYSQIVNDFQKGDIAEGYSVSREKKESFPLTVTSAQKNPTAFYLCASRGGARETQYFGPGTRLLVL.

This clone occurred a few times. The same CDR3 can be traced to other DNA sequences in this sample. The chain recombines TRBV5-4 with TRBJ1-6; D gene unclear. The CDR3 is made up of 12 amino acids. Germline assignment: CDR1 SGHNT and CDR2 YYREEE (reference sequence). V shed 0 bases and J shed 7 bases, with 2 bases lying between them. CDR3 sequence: CASSLGNSPLHF. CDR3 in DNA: TGTGCCAGCAGCTTGGGGAATTCACCCCTCCACTTT.

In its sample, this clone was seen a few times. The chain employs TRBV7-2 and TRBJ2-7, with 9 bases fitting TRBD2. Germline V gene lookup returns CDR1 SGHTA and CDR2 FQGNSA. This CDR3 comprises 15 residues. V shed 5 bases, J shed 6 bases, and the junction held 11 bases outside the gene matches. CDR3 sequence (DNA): TGTGCCAGCAGCGCCTTTGGCGGGAGGGACGGCGAGCAGTACGTC. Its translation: CASSAFGGRDGEQYV.

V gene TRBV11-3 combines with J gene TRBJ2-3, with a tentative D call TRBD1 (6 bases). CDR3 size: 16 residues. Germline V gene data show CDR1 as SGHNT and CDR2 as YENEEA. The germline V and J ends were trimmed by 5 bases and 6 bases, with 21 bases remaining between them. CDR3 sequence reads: CASSPISGTSLDTQYF. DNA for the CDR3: TGTGCCAGCAGCCCAATATCCGGGACATCTCTCGATACGCAGTATTTT.

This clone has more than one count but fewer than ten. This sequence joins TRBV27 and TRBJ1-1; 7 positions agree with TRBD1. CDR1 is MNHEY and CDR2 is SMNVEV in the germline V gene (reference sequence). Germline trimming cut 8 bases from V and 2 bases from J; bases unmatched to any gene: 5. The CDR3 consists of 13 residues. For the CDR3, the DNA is TGTGCCAGCCGATGGGACAGAAACACTGAAGCTTTCTTT. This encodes CASRWDRNTEAFF.

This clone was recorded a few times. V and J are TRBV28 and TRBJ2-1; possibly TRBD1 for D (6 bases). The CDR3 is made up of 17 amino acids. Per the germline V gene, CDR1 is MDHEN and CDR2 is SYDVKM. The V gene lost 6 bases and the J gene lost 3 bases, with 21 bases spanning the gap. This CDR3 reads CASRSIRTDFLYNEQFF. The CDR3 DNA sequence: TGTGCCAGCAGATCGATACGGACAGATTTCCTCTACAATGAGCAGTTCTTC. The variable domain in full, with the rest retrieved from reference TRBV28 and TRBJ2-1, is DVKVTQSSRYLVKRTGEKVFLECVQDMDHENMFWYRQDPGLGLRLIYFSYDVKMKEKGDIPEGYSVSREKKERFSLILESASTNQTSMYLCASRSIRTDFLYNEQFFGPGTRLTVL.

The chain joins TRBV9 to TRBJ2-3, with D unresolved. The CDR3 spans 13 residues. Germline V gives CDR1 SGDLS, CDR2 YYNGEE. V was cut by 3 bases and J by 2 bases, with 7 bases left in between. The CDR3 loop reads CASSAVTTDTQYF. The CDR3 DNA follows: TGTGCCAGCAGCGCCGTTACCACAGATACGCAGTATTTT.

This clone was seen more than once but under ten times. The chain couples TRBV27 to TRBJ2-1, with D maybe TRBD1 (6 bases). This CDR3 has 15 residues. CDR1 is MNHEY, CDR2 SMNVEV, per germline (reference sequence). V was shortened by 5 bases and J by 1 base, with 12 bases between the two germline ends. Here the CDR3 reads CASSRQVLSYNEQFF. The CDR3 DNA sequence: TGTGCCAGCAGTAGACAGGTATTATCCTACAATGAGCAGTTCTTC.

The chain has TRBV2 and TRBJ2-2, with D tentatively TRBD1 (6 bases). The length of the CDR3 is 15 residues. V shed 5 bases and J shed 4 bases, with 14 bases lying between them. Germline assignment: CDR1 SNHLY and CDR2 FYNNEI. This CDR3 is CASSKGVSSTGELFF. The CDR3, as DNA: TGTGCCAGCAGTAAGGGGGTTTCGAGCACCGGGGAGCTGTTTTTT.

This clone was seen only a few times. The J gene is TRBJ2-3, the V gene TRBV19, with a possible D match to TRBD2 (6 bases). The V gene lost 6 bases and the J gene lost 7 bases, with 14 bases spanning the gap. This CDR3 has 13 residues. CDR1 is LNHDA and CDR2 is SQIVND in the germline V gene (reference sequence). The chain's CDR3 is CASRSAGGNTQYF. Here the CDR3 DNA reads TGTGCCAGTAGGTCCGCGGGCGGGAATACGCAGTATTTT.

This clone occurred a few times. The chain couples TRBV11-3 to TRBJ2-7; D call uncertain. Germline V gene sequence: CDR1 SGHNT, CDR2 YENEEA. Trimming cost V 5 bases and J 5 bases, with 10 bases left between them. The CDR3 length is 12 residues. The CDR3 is CASSAGLDEQYV. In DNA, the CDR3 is TGTGCCAGCAGCGCTGGCTTAGACGAGCAGTACGTC.

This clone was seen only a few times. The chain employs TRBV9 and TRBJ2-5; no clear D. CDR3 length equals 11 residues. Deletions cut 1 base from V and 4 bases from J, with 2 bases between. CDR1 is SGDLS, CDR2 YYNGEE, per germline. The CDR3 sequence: CASSVLETQYF. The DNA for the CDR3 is TGTGCCAGCAGCGTATTAGAGACCCAGTACTTC.

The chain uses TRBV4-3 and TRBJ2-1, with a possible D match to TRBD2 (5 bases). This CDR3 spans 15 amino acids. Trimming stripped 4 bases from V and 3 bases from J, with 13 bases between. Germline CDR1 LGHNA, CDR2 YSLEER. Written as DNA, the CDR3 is TGCGCCAGCAGCCGACAAAGCGGCAACTACAATGAGCAGTTCTTC. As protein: CASSRQSGNYNEQFF.

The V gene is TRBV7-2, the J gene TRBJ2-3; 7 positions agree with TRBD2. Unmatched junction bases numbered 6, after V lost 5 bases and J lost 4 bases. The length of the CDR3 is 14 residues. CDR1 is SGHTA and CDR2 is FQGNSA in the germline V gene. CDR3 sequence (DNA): TGTGCCAGCAGCCGGACTAGGCCGGCAGATACGCAGTATTTT. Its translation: CASSRTRPADTQYF.

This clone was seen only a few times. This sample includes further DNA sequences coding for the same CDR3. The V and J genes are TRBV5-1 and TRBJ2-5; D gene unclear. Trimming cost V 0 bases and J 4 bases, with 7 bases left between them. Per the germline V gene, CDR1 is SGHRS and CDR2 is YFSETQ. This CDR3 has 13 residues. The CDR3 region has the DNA TGCGCCAGCAGCTTGGCGGGTCGAGAGACCCAGTACTTC. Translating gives CASSLAGRETQYF. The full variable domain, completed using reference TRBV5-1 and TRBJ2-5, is KAGVTQTPRYLIKTRGQQVTLSCSPISGHRSVSWYQQTPGQGLQFLFEYFSETQRNKGNFPGRFSGRQFSNSRSEMNVSTLELGDSALYLCASSLAGRETQYFGPGTRLLVL.

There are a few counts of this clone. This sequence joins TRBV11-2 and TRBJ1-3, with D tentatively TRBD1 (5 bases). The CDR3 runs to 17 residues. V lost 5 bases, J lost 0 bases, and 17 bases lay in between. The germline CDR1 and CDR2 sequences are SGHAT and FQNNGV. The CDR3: CASSLGLPGYSGNTIYF. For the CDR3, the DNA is TGTGCCAGCAGCCTGGGACTACCAGGTTACTCTGGAAACACCATATATTTT.